These 20 T cell receptor beta chains share one sample of origin, sequenced in a study of blood T cells in healthy people across ages. A second about 6 to 11 cycle PCR used barcoded and J-beta primers. A single record per CDR3 protein comes from TCRdb applying MiXCR to the 5' RACE reads. Here the sample spans roughly 1,800,000 distinct CDR3 sequences, around 48% being singletons. Source material: blood. The receptors come from a woman aged 40 to 55 in good health.

The rearrangement joins TRBV9 to TRBJ2-1, with TRBD2 matching 16 bases. Germline CDR1 is SGDLS and CDR2 is YYNGEE. This CDR3 contains 18 residues. Losses at the gene ends were 3 bases for V and 8 bases for J; bases not matched to a gene: 11. CDR3 in amino acids: CASSAPQGLAGGNHEQFF. CDR3 bases: TGTGCCAGCAGCGCTCCCCAGGGACTAGCGGGGGGGAACCATGAGCAGTTCTTC.

The rearrangement links TRBV5-8 to TRBJ1-2, with TRBD1 identical over 7 bases. J lost 8 bases, V lost 4 bases, and 8 bases had no gene match. Germline-derived CDR1 and CDR2 are SGHTS and YDEGEE. The CDR3 runs to 13 residues. The CDR3 loop is CASSIFRGGGYTF. CDR3 coding DNA: TGTGCCAGCAGCATCTTCAGGGGGGGAGGCTACACCTTC.

This clonotype was recorded once. J is TRBJ2-3 and V is TRBV20-1; D possibly corresponds to TRBD1 (6 bases). Germline CDR1 DFQATT, CDR2 SNEGSKA (reference sequence). V dropped 0 bases and J dropped 3 bases, with 13 bases sitting between them. The CDR3 is made up of 15 amino acids. The CDR3 nucleotides are TGCAGTGCTAGAGAGGTTAACAGGGAGACAGATACGCAGTATTTT. Protein: CSAREVNRETDTQYF.

The gene calls are TRBV6-4 and TRBJ1-2, with unresolved D. V was trimmed by 6 bases and J by 6 bases, leaving 11 bases between them. The CDR3 runs to 12 residues. From germline, CDR1 is MRHNA and CDR2 SNTAGT. The DNA for the CDR3 is TGTGCCAGCAGGCGTAGAGCGAATGGCTACACCTTC. Translated, it gives CASRRRANGYTF.

This chain uses TRBV12-3 or TRBV12-4 with TRBJ1-2, with 8 bases aligning to TRBD1. V trimming: 3 bases; J trimming: 8 bases; junction bases outside the gene matches: 8. The CDR3 loop spans 14 amino acids. CDR3 nucleotide sequence: TGTGCCAGCAGTTTTAACGACAGGGGTGAGGGCTACACCTTC. Translation gives CASSFNDRGEGYTF.

This chain links TRBV27 with TRBJ1-3; 9 bases are a match to TRBD1. V shed 6 bases and J 4 bases; nucleotides not matched to a gene: 4. CDR1 is MNHEY, CDR2 SMNVEV, per germline (reference sequence). This CDR3 contains 14 residues. The DNA for the CDR3 is TGTGCCAGCAGACGGACAGGGGCAGGAAACACCATATATTTT. It yields the protein CASRRTGAGNTIYF.

CDR3 in DNA: TGTGCCAGCAGCCAAGATTTGATAGGGCGAACTGAAGCTTTCTTT. Protein product: CASSQDLIGRTEAFF. The chain has TRBV3-1 and TRBJ1-1; D is uncertain. The CDR3 has 15 amino acids. Germline V gives CDR1 LGHDT, CDR2 YNNKEL (reference sequence). V was clipped by 0 bases and J by 5 bases, with 13 bases between them. The variable domain in full, with the rest retrieved from reference TRBV3-1 and TRBJ1-1, is DTAVSQTPKYLVTQMGNDKSIKCEQNLGHDTMYWYKQDSKKFLKIMFSYNNKELIINETVPNRFSPKSPDKAHLNLHINSLELGDSAVYFCASSQDLIGRTEAFFGQGTRLTVV.

The V gene is TRBV28, the J gene TRBJ2-1; D tentatively fits TRBD1 or TRBD2 (5 bases each). V shed 8 bases and J shed 0 bases, with 11 bases lying between them. CDR3 length: 14 residues. Per germline, CDR1 MDHEN and CDR2 SYDVKM. In DNA form, the CDR3 reads TGTGCCAGCGACGGGGCTGACTCCTACAATGAGCAGTTCTTC. Its protein product is CASDGADSYNEQFF.

The chain carries TRBV4-2 and TRBJ1-4; weak D call: TRBD1 (5 bases). CDR1 and CDR2 from the germline V gene are LGHNA and YNFKEQ. V lost 0 bases, J lost 0 bases, and 8 bases lay in between. The CDR3 is 16 amino acids. The CDR3 sequence: CASSQEQASTNEKLFF. The DNA of the CDR3 is TGTGCCAGCAGCCAAGAACAGGCATCAACTAATGAAAAACTGTTTTTT.

The chain joins TRBV7-2 to TRBJ2-5; 10 bases match TRBD2. CDR3 length equals 17 residues. Germline V gives CDR1 SGHTA, CDR2 FQGNSA. V lost 1 base to trimming and J lost 2 bases; unmatched junction nucleotides: 7. In nucleotides, the CDR3 is TGTGCCAGCAGCTTAGGGGGCCCAGCGGGGGGGCAAGAGACCCAGTACTTC. Its protein product is CASSLGGPAGGQETQYF. Drawing the rest from reference TRBV7-2 and TRBJ2-5, the complete variable domain is GAGVSQSPSNKVTEKGKDVELRCDPISGHTALYWYRQSLGQGLEFLIYFQGNSAPDKSGLPSDRFSAERTGGSVSTLTIQRTQQEDSAVYLCASSLGGPAGGQETQYFGPGTRLLVL.

The V gene is TRBV10-2, the J gene TRBJ2-7; 11 nucleotides align to TRBD2. The CDR3 runs to 15 residues. Per the germline V gene, CDR1 is WSHSY and CDR2 is SAAADI. V dropped 0 bases and J dropped 4; count of bases not matched to a gene: 2. Here the CDR3 reads CASSESGTSGYEQYF. The CDR3 bases are TGCGCCAGCAGTGAGTCCGGGACTAGCGGTTACGAGCAGTACTTC.

A few counts support this clonotype. This sequence joins TRBV6-5 and TRBJ1-2, with 11 bases fitting TRBD1. Germline trimming cut 2 bases from V and 7 bases from J; bases unmatched to any gene: 0. The CDR3 has 13 amino acids. Looked up from germline, CDR1 is MNHEY and CDR2 is SVGAGI. The chain's CDR3 is CASSYGTGGGYTF. In nucleotides, the CDR3 is TGTGCCAGCAGTTACGGGACAGGGGGTGGCTACACCTTC.

This clonotype has only one observation. V gene TRBV11-2 combines with J gene TRBJ2-7; unclear D gene. The CDR3 totals 15 residues. The germline V gene encodes CDR1 SGHAT and CDR2 FQNNGV. The V end lost 1 base, the J end lost 2 bases, and 12 bases lay between the germline ends. CDR3 sequence reads: CASSLGTAPTYEQYF. The CDR3 nucleotides are TGTGCCAGCAGCTTAGGGACGGCTCCCACCTACGAGCAGTACTTC.

This clonotype has just a few counts. V gene TRBV28 combines with J gene TRBJ2-1, with 9 nucleotides matching TRBD2. The CDR3 spans 16 residues. Germline V gene sequence: CDR1 MDHEN, CDR2 SYDVKM. With V trimmed by 5 bases and J by 3 bases, 8 bases remained unmatched. The CDR3 spells CASSQSLAGFYNEQFF. DNA for the CDR3: TGTGCCAGCAGTCAATCCCTAGCGGGGTTCTACAATGAGCAGTTCTTC. Full variable domain (outside the CDR3, taken from reference TRBV28 and TRBJ2-1): DVKVTQSSRYLVKRTGEKVFLECVQDMDHENMFWYRQDPGLGLRLIYFSYDVKMKEKGDIPEGYSVSREKKERFSLILESASTNQTSMYLCASSQSLAGFYNEQFFGPGTRLTVL.

J is TRBJ2-5 and V is TRBV27; the match to TRBD2 covers 7 bases. The V gene end was trimmed by 1 base and the J gene end by 5 bases; junction bases not matched to a gene: 7. The CDR3 runs 15 residues. Germline CDR1 and CDR2: MNHEY and SMNVEV (reference sequence). The CDR3 DNA sequence: TGTGCCAGCAGTTTATGGGGAAGGGAGGGGGAGACCCAGTACTTC. This translates into CASSLWGREGETQYF.

V and J are TRBV27 and TRBJ2-7; the D call may be TRBD1 or TRBD2 (5 bases each). The germline CDR1 and CDR2 sequences are MNHEY and SMNVEV (reference sequence). V shed 5 bases and J shed 2 bases, with 19 bases lying between them. The CDR3 has 16 residues. Here the CDR3 reads CASSPSTGLFTYEQYF. The DNA of the CDR3 is TGTGCCAGCAGTCCCTCGACGGGGCTATTTACCTACGAGCAGTACTTC.

The chain has TRBV6-5 and TRBJ1-1; no clear D. The CDR3 sequence is 15 residues long. The germline gives CDR1 MNHEY, CDR2 SVGAGI. Trimming pared 5 bases from V and 3 bases from J, leaving 16 bases between. CDR3 bases: TGTGCCAGCAGTCAGCAGTTGTTTGGGGACACTGAAGCTTTCTTT. This codes for CASSQQLFGDTEAFF.

This clonotype has just a few counts. The V call is TRBV20-1, the J call TRBJ2-5; no reliable D call. The V end was cut by 5 bases, the J end by 0 bases, with 16 bases between. The CDR3 is 15 residues long. Germline assignment: CDR1 DFQATT and CDR2 SNEGSKA (reference sequence). The CDR3 protein is CSAPSGVQYQETQYF. For the CDR3, the DNA is TGCAGTGCTCCCTCTGGGGTCCAGTACCAAGAGACCCAGTACTTC.

The chain joins TRBV18 to TRBJ2-4, with 12 bases fitting TRBD2. CDR1 KGHSH and CDR2 LQKENI come from the germline V gene. CDR3 length equals 16 residues. Germline trimming cut 3 bases from V and 4 bases from J; bases unmatched to any gene: 4. The CDR3 DNA reads as TGTGCCAGCTCACCCTCGACTAGCGGGGGAAAAAACATTCAGTACTTC. Translating gives CASSPSTSGGKNIQYF.

The chain joins TRBV29-1 to TRBJ2-1, with a weak D call TRBD2 (6 bases). CDR3 length: 13 residues. V shed 2 bases and J shed 7 bases, with 12 bases lying between them. CDR1 and CDR2 (germline): SQVTM, ANQGSEA. CDR3 sequence reads: CSVERRGANEQFF. As DNA, the CDR3 is TGCAGCGTTGAACGGCGGGGTGCGAATGAGCAGTTCTTC.